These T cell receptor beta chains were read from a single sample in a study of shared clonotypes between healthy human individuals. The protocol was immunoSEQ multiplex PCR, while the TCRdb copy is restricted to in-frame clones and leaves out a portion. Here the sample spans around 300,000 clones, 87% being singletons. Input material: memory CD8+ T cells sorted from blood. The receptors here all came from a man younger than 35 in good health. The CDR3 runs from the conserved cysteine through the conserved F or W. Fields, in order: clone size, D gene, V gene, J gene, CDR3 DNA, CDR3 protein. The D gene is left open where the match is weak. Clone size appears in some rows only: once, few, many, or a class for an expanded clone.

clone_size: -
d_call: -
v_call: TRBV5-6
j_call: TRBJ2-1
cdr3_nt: TGTGCCAGCAGCTATACCGTCAGGGGAACATACAATGAGCAGTTCTTC
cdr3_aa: CASSYTVRGTYNEQFF

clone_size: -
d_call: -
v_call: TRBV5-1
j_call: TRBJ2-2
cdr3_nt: TGCGCCAGCAGTTCCGGACGTTCGAACACCGGGGAGCTGTTTTTT
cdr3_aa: CASSSGRSNTGELFF

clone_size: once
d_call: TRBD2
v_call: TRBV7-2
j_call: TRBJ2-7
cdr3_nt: TGTGCCAGCAGCCTAAGCGGGGGCGGCCACGAGCAGTACTTC
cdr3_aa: CASSLSGGGHEQYF

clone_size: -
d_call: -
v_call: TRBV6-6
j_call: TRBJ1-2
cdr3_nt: TGTGCCAGCAGTTACCTGTCAGAAAACTATGGCTACACCTTC
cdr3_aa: CASSYLSENYGYTF

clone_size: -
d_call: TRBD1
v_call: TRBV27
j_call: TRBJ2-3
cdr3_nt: TGTGCCAGCAGGTTATCAAACAGGGGGCGCACAGATACGCAGTATTTT
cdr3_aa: CASRLSNRGRTDTQYF

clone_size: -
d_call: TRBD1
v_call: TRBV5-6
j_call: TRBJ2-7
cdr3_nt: TGTGCCAGCAGCGAAGAGGGACAGGGGATTACCTACGAGCAGTACTTC
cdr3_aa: CASSEEGQGITYEQYF

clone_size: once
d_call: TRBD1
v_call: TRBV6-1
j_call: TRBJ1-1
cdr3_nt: TGTGCCAGCAGTGAAGCCTGGCAGGGGGACACTGAAGCTTTCTTT
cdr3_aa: CASSEAWQGDTEAFF

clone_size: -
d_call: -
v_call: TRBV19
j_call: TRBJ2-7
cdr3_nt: TGTGCCAGTAGTATCACGGAGGCCTACGAGCAGTACTTC
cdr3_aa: CASSITEAYEQYF

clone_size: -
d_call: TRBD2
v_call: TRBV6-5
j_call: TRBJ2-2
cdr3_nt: TGTGCCAGCAGGCTAGCGGGTATCGGGGAGCTGTTTTTT
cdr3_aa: CASRLAGIGELFF

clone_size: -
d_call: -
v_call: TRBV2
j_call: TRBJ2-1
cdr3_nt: TGTGCCAGCAGTGAAATAGTTGAGCAGTTCTTC
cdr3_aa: CASSEIVEQFF

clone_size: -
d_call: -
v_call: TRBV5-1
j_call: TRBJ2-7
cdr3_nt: TGCGCCAGCAGCTTGGCAGGTCCTAACGAGCAGTACTTC
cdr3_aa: CASSLAGPNEQYF

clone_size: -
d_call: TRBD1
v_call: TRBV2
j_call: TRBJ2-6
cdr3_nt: TGTGCCAGCAGAGACAGGGTCTATGGGGCCAACGTCCTGACTTTC
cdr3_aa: CASRDRVYGANVLTF

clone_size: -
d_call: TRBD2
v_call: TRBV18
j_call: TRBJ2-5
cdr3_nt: TGTGCCAGCTCACCACCCCTAGCGGGGGGTCGGGGAGAGACCCAGTACTTC
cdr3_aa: CASSPPLAGGRGETQYF

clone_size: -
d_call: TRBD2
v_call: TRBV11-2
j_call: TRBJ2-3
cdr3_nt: TGTGCCAGCAGCTTAGTGGCGGGGGGGACAGATACGCAGTATTTT
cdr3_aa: CASSLVAGGTDTQYF

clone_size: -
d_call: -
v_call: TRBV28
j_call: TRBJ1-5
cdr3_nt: TGTGCCAGCAGTTGGGACACCCAAGGGGGAAAGCCCCAGCATTTT
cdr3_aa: CASSWDTQGGKPQHF

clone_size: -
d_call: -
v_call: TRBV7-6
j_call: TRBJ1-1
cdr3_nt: TGTGCCAGCAGCTCGACCGGGGGGCACGCTTTCTTT
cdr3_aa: CASSSTGGHAFF

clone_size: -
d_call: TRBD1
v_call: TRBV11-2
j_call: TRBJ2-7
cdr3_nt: TGTGCCAGCAGCCCCGAGGGACAGAGCTCCTACGAGCAGTACTTC
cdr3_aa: CASSPEGQSSYEQYF

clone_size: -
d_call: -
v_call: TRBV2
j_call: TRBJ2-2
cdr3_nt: TGTGCCAGCAATTGGGGTGAAGGCACCGGGGAGCTGTTTTTT
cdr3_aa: CASNWGEGTGELFF

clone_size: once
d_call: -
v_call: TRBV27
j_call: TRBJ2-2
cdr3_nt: TGTGCCAGCAAACTATGGGGCACCGGGGAGCTGTTTTTT
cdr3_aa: CASKLWGTGELFF

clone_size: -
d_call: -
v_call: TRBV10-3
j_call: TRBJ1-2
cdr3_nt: TGTGCCATCAGTGAGTCGAATTTGGCGGAGATGTATGGCTACACCTTC
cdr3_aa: CAISESNLAEMYGYTF

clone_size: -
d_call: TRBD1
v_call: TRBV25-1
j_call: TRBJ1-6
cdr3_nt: TGTGCCAGCAGTTCCGGGACAGGGGGGTCACCCCTCCACTTT
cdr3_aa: CASSSGTGGSPLHF

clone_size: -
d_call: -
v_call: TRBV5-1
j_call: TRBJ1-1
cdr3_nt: TGCGCCAGCAGCAAGTGGGACCGCCGGAACACTGAAGCTTTCTTT
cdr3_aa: CASSKWDRRNTEAFF

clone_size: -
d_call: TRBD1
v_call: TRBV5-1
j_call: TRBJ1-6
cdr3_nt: TGCGCCAGCAGCTTCCACAGGGGACGCTCCTATAATTCACCCCTCCACTTT
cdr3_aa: CASSFHRGRSYNSPLHF

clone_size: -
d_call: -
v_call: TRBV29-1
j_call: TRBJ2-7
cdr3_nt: TGCAGCGTTGAAAGGGGGATTGGCAGGGGCCACGAGCAGTACTTC
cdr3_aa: CSVERGIGRGHEQYF

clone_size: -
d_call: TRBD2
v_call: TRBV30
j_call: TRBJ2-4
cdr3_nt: TGTGCCTGGACTCGGGAGGGTGGAGACATTCAGTACTTC
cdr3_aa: CAWTREGGDIQYF

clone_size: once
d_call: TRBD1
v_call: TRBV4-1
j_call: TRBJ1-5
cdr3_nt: TGCGCCAGCAGCTTACATTACAGGGGGGATCAGCCCCAGCATTTT
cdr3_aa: CASSLHYRGDQPQHF

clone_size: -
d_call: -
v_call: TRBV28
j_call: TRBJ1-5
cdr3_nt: TGTGCCAGCAGTTTACCAAGACAGAATCAGCCCCAGCATTTT
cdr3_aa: CASSLPRQNQPQHF

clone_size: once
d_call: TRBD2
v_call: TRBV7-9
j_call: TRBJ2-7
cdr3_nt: TGTGCCAGCAGCCTAGATGCCGGGACTATATCCTACGAGCAGTACTTC
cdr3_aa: CASSLDAGTISYEQYF

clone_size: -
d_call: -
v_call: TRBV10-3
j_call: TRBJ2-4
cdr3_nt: TGTGCCATCAGTGATCATGATGAGTTAAACATTCAGTACTTC
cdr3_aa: CAISDHDELNIQYF

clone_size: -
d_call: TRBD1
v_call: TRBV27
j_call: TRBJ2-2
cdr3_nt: TGTGCCAGCAGTTTATACCCCAGGGGGAACCTCCGCGGGGAGCTGTTTTTT
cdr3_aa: CASSLYPRGNLRGELFF

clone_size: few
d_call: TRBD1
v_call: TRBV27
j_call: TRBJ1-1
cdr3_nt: TGTGCCAGCCATTTCATAGGACAGGCCACTGAAGCTTTCTTT
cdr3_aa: CASHFIGQATEAFF

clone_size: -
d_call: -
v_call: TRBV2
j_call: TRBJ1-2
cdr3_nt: TGTGCCAGTGAAGGGACCGGGAGCTATGGCTACACCTTC
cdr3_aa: CASEGTGSYGYTF

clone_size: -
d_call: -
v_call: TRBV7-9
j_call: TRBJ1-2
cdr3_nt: TGTGCCAGCAGCTTAGTCGGGCAGGGCGATAACTATGGCTACACCTTC
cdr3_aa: CASSLVGQGDNYGYTF

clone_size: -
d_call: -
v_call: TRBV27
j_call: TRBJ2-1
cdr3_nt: TGTGCCAGCAGGGTCCAGGGGCCATACAATGAGCAGTTCTTC
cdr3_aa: CASRVQGPYNEQFF

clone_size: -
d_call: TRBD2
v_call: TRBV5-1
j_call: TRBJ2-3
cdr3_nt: TGCGCCAGCAGCTTGGGCTGGAGCGGGGGATACACAGATACGCAGTATTTT
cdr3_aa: CASSLGWSGGYTDTQYF

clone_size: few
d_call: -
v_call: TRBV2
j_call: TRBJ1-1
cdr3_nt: TGTGCCAGCAGGGGACGGTGGACTGAAGCTTTCTTT
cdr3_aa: CASRGRWTEAFF

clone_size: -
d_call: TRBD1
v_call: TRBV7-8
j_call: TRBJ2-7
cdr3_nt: TGTGCCAGCAGCTGGGACAGGGACTACGAGCAGTACTTC
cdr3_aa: CASSWDRDYEQYF

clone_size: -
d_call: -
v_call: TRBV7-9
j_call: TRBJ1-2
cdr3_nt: TGTGCCAGCAGCTTAGAGGCAGGTCTCATTCCCCTCTACGGCTACACCTTC
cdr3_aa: CASSLEAGLIPLYGYTF

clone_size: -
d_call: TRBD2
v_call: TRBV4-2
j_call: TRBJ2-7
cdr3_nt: TGTGCCAGCAGCCAAGCCGGGACTAGCGGTCTTATTGAGCAGTACTTC
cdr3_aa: CASSQAGTSGLIEQYF

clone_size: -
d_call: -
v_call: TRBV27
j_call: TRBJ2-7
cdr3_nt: TGTGCCAGCAGTCGATCGGGGGCCTACGAGCAGTACTTC
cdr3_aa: CASSRSGAYEQYF

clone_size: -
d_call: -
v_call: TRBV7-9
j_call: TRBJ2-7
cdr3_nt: TGTGCCAGCAGCTTAGATAGGGCCACCTACGAGCAGTACTTC
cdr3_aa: CASSLDRATYEQYF

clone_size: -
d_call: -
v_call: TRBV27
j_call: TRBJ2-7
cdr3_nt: TGTGCCAGCAGTACAGGGAACGCACTATTTAAGCAGTACTTC
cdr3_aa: CASSTGNALFKQYF

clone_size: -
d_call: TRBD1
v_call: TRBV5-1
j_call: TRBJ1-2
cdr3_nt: TGCGCCAGCAGCAGGGACAGGGGGTCGAACTATGGCTACACCTTC
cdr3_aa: CASSRDRGSNYGYTF

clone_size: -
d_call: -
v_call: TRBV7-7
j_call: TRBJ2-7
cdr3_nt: TGTGCTAGCAGCCAAGGACCATACACCACCTACGAGCAGTACTTC
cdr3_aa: CASSQGPYTTYEQYF

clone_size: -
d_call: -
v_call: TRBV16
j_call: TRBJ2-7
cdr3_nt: TGTGCCAGCAGCCCGGACGGTGGCGTCGAGCAGTACTTC
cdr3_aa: CASSPDGGVEQYF

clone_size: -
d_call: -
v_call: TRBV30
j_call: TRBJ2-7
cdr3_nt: TGTGCCTGGAGTGTAAGAAGAGCGTCCTACGAGCAGTACTTC
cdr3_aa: CAWSVRRASYEQYF

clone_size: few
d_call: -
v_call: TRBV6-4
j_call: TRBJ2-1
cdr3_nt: TGTGCCAGCAGTGACTCGATAGGCGATGAGCAGTTCTTC
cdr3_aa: CASSDSIGDEQFF

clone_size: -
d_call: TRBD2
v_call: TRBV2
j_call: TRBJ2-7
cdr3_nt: TGTGCCAGCAGTGAAATAGCGGGAGCATTCTCCTACGAGCAGTACTTC
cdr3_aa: CASSEIAGAFSYEQYF

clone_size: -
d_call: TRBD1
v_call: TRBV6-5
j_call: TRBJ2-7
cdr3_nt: TGTGCCAGCAGCTGGACCGGGACAGAGCCCTACGAGCAGTACTTC
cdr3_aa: CASSWTGTEPYEQYF

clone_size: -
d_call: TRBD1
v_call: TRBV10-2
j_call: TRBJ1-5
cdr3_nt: TGCGCCAGCAGTACGGGACAGGGGCGCGATCAGCCCCAGCATTTT
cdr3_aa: CASSTGQGRDQPQHF

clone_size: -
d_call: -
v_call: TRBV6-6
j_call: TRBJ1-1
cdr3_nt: TGTGCCAGCAGTCCCAGGATGAGGAGAGCTTTCTTT
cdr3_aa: CASSPRMRRAFF

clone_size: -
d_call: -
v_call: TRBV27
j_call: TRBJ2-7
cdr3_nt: TGTGCCAGCAGTTTTGGCAGGTACGGCGAGCAGTACTTC
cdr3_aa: CASSFGRYGEQYF

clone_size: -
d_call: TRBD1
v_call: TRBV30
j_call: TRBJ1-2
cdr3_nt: TGTGCCTACCTAGGGACAGGGGGCGCTTTGGACTATGGCTACACCTTC
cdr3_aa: CAYLGTGGALDYGYTF

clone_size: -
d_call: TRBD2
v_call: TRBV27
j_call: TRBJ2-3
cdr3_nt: TGTGCCAGCAGTAGTCACAGCGGGGGCAGCACAGATACGCAGTATTTT
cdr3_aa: CASSSHSGGSTDTQYF

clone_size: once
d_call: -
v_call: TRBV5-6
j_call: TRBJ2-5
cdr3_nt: TGTGCCAGCAGCTTTTCGGTCAGTTGGGTTGAGACCCAGTACTTC
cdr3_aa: CASSFSVSWVETQYF